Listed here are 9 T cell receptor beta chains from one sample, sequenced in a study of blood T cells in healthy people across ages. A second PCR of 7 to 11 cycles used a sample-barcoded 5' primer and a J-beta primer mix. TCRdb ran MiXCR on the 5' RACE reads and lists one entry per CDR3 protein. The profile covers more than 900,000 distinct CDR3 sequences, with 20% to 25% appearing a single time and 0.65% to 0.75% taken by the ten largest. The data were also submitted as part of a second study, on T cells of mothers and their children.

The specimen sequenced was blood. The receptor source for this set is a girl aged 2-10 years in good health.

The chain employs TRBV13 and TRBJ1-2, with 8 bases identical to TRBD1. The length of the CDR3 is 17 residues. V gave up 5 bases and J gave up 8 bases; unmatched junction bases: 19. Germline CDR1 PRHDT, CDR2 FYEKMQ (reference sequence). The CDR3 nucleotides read TGTGCCAGCAGCCCCCCCCCACGGACAGGGTGGAATGACGGCTACACCTTC. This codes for CASSPPPRTGWNDGYTF.

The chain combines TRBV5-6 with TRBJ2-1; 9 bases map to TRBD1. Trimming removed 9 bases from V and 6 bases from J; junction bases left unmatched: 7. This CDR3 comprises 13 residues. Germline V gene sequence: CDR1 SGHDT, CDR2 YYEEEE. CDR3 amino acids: CAISATGGNEQFF. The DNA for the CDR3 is TGTGCCATCTCTGCGACAGGGGGCAATGAGCAGTTCTTC.

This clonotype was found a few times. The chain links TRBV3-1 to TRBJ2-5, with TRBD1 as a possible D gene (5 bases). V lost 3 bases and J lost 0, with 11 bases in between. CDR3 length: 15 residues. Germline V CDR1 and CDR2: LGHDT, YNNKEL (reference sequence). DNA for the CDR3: TGTGCCAGCAGCCACGTGACAGAAAACCAAGAGACCCAGTACTTC. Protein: CASSHVTENQETQYF.

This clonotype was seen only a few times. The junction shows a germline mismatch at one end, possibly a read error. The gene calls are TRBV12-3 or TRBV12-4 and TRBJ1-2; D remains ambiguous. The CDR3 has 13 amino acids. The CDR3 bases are TGTACCAGCAAGTGGCGCGGGGACTATGGCTACACCTTC. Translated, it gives CTSKWRGDYGYTF.

The CDR3: CASSAIFGQDSQETQYF. The CDR3 DNA reads TGTGCCAGTAGTGCCATTTTTGGACAGGACTCCCAAGAGACCCAGTACTTC. The J gene is TRBJ2-5, the V gene TRBV19; 7 bases fit TRBD1. CDR1 is LNHDA and CDR2 is SQIVND in the germline V gene (reference sequence). The V gene end was trimmed by 5 bases and the J gene end by 1 base; junction bases not matched to a gene: 13. CDR3 length: 17 residues.

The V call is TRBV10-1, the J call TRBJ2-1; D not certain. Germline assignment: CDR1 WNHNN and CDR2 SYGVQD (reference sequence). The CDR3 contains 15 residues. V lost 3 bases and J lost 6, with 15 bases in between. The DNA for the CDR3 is TGCGCCAGCAGTGATGGGGTAACTATTGGCAATGAGCAGTTCTTC. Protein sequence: CASSDGVTIGNEQFF.

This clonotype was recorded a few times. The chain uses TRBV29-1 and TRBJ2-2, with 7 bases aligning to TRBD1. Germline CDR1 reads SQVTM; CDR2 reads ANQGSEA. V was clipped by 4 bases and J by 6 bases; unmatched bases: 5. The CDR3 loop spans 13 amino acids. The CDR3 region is CSVGQGSAGELFF. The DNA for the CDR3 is TGCAGCGTTGGACAGGGTAGCGCCGGGGAGCTGTTTTTT.

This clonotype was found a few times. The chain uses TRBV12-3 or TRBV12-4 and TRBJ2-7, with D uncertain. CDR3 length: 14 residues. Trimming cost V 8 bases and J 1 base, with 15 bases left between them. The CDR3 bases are TGTGCCAGCTGCACAAGAGTGGGTTCCTACGAGCAGTACTTC. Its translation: CASCTRVGSYEQYF.

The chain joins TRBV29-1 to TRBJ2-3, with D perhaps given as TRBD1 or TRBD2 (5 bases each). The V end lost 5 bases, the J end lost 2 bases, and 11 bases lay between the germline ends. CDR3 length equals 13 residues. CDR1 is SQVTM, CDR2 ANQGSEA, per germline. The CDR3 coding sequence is TGCAGCGTTCAGAAAGGGACCACAGATACGCAGTATTTT. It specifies CSVQKGTTDTQYF.